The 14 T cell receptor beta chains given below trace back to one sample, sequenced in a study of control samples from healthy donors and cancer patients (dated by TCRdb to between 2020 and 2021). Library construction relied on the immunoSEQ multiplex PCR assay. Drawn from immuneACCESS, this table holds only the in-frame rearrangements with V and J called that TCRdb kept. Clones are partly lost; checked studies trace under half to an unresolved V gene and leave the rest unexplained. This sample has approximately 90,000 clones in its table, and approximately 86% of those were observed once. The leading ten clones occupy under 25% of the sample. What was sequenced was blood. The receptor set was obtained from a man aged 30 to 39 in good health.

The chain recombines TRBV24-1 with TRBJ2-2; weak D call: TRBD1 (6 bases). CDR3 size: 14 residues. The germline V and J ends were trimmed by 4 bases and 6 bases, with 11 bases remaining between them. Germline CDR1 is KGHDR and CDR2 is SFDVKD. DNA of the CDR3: TGTGCCACCAGTGACCTTACAGGGCCCGGGGAGCTGTTTTTT. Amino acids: CATSDLTGPGELFF.

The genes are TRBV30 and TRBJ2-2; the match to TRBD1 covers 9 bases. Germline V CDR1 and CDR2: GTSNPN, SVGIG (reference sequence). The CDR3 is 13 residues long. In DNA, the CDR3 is TGTGCGATCGACAGGGGGTCCACCGGGGAGCTGTTTTTT. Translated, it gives CAIDRGSTGELFF.

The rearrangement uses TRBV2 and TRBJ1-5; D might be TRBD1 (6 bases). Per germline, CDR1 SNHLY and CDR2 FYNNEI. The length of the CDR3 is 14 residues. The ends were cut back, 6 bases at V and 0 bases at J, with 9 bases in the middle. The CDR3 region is CASRGHSSNQPQHF. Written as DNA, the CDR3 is TGTGCCAGCAGGGGACACTCTAGCAATCAGCCCCAGCATTTT. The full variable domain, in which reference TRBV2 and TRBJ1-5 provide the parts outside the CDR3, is EPEVTQTPSHQVTQMGQEVILRCVPISNHLYFYWYRQILGQKVEFLVSFYNNEISEKSEIFDDQFSVERPDGSNFTLKIRSTKLEDSAMYFCASRGHSSNQPQHFGDGTRLSIL.

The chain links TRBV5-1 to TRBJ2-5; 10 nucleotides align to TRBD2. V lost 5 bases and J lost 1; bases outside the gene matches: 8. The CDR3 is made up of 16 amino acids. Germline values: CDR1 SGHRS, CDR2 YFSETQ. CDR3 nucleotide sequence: TGCGCCAGCAGGGATTTAGCGGGGGGCCTCCAAGAGACCCAGTACTTC. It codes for CASRDLAGGLQETQYF.

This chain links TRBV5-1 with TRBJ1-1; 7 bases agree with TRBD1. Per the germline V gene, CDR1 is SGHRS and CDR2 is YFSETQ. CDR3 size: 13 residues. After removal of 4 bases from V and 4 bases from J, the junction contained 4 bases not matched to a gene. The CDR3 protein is CASSIDRVTEAFF. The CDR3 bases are TGCGCCAGCAGCATTGACAGGGTCACTGAAGCTTTCTTT.

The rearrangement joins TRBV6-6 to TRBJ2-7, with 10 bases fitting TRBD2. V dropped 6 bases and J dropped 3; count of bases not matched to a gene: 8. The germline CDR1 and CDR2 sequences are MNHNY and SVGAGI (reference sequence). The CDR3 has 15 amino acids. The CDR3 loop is CASSRTAGGGYEQYF. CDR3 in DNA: TGTGCCAGCAGCCGAACAGCGGGGGGGGGCTACGAGCAGTACTTC.

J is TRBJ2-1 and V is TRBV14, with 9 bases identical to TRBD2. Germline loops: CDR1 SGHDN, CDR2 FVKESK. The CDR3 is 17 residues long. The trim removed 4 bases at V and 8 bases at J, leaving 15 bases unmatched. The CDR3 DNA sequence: TGTGCCAGCAGCCCTCATGGTGCGGGGGGGCAGGGGGATGAGCAGTTCTTC. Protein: CASSPHGAGGQGDEQFF.

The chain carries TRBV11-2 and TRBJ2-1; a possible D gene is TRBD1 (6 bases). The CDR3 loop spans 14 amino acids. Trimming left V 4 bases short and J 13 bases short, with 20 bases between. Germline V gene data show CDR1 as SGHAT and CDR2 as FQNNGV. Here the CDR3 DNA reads TGTGCCAGCAGCTCCTCTACCGGACAGACTCCACAGTTCTTC. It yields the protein CASSSSTGQTPQFF.

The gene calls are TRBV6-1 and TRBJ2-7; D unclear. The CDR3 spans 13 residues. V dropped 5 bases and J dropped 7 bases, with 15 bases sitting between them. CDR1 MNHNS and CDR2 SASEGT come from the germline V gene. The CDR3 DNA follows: TGTGCCAGCAGTTCCCGACACCAAGGGGAGCAGTACGTC. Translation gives CASSSRHQGEQYV.

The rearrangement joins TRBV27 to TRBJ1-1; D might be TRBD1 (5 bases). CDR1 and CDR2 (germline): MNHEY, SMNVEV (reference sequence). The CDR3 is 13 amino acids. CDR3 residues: CAWGGVESTEAFF. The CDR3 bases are TGTGCTTGGGGGGGGGTGGAGAGCACTGAAGCTTTCTTT.

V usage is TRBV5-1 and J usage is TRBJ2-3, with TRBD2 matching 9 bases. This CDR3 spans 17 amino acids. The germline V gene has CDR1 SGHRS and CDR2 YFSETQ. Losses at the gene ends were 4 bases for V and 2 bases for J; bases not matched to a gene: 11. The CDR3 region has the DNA TGCGCCAGCAGCCCCCGCGGAGCGGGGGGTCTCACAGATACGCAGTATTTT. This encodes CASSPRGAGGLTDTQYF.

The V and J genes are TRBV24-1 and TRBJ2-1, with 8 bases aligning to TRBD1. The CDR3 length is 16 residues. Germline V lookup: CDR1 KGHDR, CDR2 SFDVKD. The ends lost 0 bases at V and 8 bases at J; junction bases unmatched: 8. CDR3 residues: CATSDLSQGAVDEQFF. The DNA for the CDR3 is TGTGCCACCAGTGATTTGTCGCAGGGGGCAGTCGATGAGCAGTTCTTC.

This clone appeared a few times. In DNA form, the CDR3 reads TGTGCCAGCAGCTTAGCTTCCTTGACAGGACGCACCGGGGAGCTGTTTTTT. It yields the protein CASSLASLTGRTGELFF. This chain uses TRBV7-8 with TRBJ2-2, with D possibly matching TRBD1 (6 bases). Germline-derived CDR1 and CDR2 are SGHVS and FQNEAQ. V dropped 0 bases and J dropped 4 bases, with 15 bases sitting between them. The CDR3 runs 17 residues. Full variable domain (outside the CDR3, taken from reference TRBV7-8 and TRBJ2-2): GAGVSQSPRYKVAKRGQDVALRCDPISGHVSLFWYQQALGQGPEFLTYFQNEAQLDKSGLPSDRFFAERPEGSVSTLKIQRTQQEDSAVYLCASSLASLTGRTGELFFGEGSRLTVL.

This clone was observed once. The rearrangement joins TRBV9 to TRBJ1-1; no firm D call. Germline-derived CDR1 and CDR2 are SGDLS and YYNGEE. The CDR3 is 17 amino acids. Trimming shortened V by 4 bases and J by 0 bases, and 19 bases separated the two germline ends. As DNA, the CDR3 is TGTGCCAGCAGCCCTTTTTTTTCACAAATTATGAACACTGAAGCTTTCTTT. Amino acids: CASSPFFSQIMNTEAFF.